This T cell receptor (beta chain) was found in a study of blood T cells in healthy people across ages (dated by TCRdb to between 2014 and 2017). General notes on the study: Template switching captured roughly one uniquely barcoded TCR beta cDNA molecule per two T cells in model experiments. The study measured age-related changes in TCR beta repertoire diversity using deep sequencing normalized with unique cDNA molecular identifiers. Donors were grouped into four age groups: young (average roughly 17 years), middle-aged (roughly 40), aged (around 56) and long-lived (around 80). To avoid experimental bias, donors of different ages were distributed randomly across sequencing lanes. Two additional independent replicas of 1 million unique cDNA reads from the same blood draw were analyzed for two donors (one aged 18 to 30 and one aged 80 or older).

Study-wide conclusions, independent of this receptor: Bulk unsorted PBMC profiling prevented conclusive comparison of naive and antigen-experienced compartments. Compared with the aged group, the long-lived group had more naive CD4+ T cells, fewer expanded clones and increased TCR diversity, a pattern suggesting age selection. Estimates of total diversity from one million sequenced T cells were regarded as lower bounds and underestimates. The CMV infection status of donors was not known, potentially confounding age-related changes in expanded clonotypes. Observed TCR beta diversity per million T cells fell roughly linearly with age, and a significant reduction was already apparent by age around 39. The percentage of naive T cells measured by flow cytometry correlated strongly with observed TCR beta diversity.

This clonotype was seen a handful of times. What this receptor recognizes is not known. Base qualities were left out, and no much larger clone turns up one base away. The germline V and J ends show losses of 6 bases and 2 bases respectively, and no gene match explains 7 bases of the junction. The CDR3 measures 15 amino acids from cysteine to phenylalanine. CDR3 DNA only is kept here, 45 bases in frame from base 1. Library preparation was by 5' RACE. The instrument was an Illumina HiSeq 2500. A second PCR of roughly 7 to 12 cycles was run with a J-beta primer mix and a sample-barcoded 5' primer. Each TCR beta cDNA molecule received a unique molecular identifier from a template-switch 5' adaptor carrying 12 random nucleotides. Each sample yielded at least 3 million CDR3-containing paired-end reads. First-strand cDNA synthesis was performed from all RNA using the Mint cDNA synthesis kit, with priming by a TRBC-specific oligonucleotide. Following uracil-DNA glycosylase treatment, a first 18-cycle PCR with universal primers M1SS and BC2_uni_R was performed on all cDNA. In the authors' own workflow: For normalization, 1 million high-quality reads, each with a distinct molecular identifier, were randomly selected from each sample. Reads sharing molecular identifiers were discarded rather than binned into consensus sequences. CDR3 identification, clonotype clustering and error correction used MiTCR with a Q25 quality threshold and the strictest error-elimination algorithm. A nonparametric unseen species model with Euler transformation was used to estimate a lower bound on total TCR beta diversity. TCRdb applied fastp at Q25 and MiXCR to the public reads, then kept only in-frame beta chains. Identical CDR3 proteins give one entry, which carries the most common genes and DNA. The authors' filters were not applied to this entry. Here the sample has about 830,000 distinct CDR3 sequences; approximately 65% occur a single time. The ten top clones hold roughly a quarter of the sample.

Donors were 30 to 45 systemically healthy Caucasian individuals from Russia aged roughly 6 to 100 years. Approximately 9 milliliters of peripheral blood were collected from each donor into EDTA-treated Vacutainer tubes. Ficoll-Paque density-gradient centrifugation was used to isolate PBMCs, with at least 6.5 million per sample. Trizol reagent was used to extract total RNA from the PBMCs, yielding at least 6 micrograms per sample. The percentages of naive CD45RAhigh/CD27high T cells were determined by flow cytometry on a PBMC aliquot from every donor. The sample was blood. The receptor was isolated from a man aged 25 to 45 in good health. Recombination joined TRBV12-3 or TRBV12-4 with TRBJ2-1; 7 bases in between match TRBD1. CDR3 reads: CASSRGSSTYNEQFF. The nucleotide sequence is TGTGCCAGCAGCAGGGGGAGTTCCACCTACAATGAGCAGTTCTTC.